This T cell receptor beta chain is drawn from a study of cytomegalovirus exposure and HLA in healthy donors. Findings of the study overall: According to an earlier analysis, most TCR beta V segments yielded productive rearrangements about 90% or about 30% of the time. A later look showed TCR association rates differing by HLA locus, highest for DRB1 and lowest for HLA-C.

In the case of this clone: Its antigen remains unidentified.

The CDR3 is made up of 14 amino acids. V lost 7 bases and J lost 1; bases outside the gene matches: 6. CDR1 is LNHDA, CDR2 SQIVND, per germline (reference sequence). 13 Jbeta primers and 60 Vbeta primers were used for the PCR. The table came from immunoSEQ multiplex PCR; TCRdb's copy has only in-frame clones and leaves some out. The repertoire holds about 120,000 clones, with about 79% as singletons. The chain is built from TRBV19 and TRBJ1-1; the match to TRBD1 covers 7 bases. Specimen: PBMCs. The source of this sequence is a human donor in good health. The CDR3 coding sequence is TGTGCCAGTAAAGAACAGGGGCCGAACACTGAAGCTTTCTTT. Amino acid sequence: CASKEQGPNTEAFF.